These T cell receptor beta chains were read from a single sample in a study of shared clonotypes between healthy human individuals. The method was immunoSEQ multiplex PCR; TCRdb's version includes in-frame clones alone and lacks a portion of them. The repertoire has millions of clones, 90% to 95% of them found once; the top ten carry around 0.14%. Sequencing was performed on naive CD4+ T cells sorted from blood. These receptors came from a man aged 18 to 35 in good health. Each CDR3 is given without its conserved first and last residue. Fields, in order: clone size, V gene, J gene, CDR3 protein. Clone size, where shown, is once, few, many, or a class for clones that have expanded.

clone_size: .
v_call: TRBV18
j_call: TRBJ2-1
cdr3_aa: ASSGAGEQF

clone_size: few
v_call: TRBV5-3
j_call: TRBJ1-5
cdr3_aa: ARSHEGPVGNQPQH

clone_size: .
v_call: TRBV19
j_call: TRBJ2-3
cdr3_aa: ASSTQLVGDTQY

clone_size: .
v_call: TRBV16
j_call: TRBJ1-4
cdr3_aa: ASSQGARVDREKLF

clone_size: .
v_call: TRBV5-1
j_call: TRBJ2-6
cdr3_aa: ASSLGRSGANVLT

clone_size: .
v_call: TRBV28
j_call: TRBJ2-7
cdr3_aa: ASRSGTGPFYEQY

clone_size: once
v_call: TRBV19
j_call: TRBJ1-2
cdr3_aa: ASSIVGATEYGYT

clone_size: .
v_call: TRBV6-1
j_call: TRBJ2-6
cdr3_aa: ASSERAGKANVLT

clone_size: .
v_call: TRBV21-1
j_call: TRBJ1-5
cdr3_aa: ASSKLGTVSAQH

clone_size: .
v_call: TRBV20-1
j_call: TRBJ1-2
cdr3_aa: SARRDGYT

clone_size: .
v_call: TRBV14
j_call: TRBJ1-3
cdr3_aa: ASSQGTGFGNTIY

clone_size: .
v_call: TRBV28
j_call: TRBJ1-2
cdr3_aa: ASSLGSYGYT

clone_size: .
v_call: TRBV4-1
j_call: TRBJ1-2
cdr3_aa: ASSYPGTHYGYT

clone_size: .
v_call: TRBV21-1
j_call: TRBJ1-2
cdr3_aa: ATSTGYGYT

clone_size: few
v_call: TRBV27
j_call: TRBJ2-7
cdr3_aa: ASTAIAGVYEQY

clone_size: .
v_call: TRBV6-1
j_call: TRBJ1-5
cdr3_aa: AVFSSGNQPQH

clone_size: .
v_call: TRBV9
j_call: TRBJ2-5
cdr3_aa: ASSVASDGTQY

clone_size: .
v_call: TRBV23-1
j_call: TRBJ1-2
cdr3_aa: ASSQSRFNSGQGFLLDGYT

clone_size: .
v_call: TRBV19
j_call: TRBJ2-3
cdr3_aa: ASETSFSTDTQY